This is a list of T cell receptor beta chains from one sample in a study of blood T cell repertoires in COVID-19. Clones were read by immunoSEQ multiplex PCR, and TCRdb kept only the in-frame ones, dropping some. This sample has about 160,000 clones, with approximately 81% found just once. The source material was PBMCs or T cells enriched from blood (not recorded which). Every receptor here comes from a woman in her forties with acute COVID-19. The CDR3 runs from the conserved cysteine through the conserved F or W. The D gene is left open where the match is weak. For some rows the clone size is stated as once, few or many, or as a class when expanded; others skip it.

j_call: TRBJ1-2
v_call: TRBV5-1
clone_size: -
d_call: -
cdr3_length: 13
cdr3_nt: TGCGCCAGCAGCGGCCCGGAGGTCCCTGGCTACACCTTC
cdr3_aa: CASSGPEVPGYTF

j_call: TRBJ2-1
v_call: TRBV27
clone_size: -
d_call: -
cdr3_length: 14
cdr3_nt: TGTGCCAGCGCACCCCTGGGCCCATACAATGAGCAGTTCTTC
cdr3_aa: CASAPLGPYNEQFF

j_call: TRBJ1-2
v_call: TRBV11-2
clone_size: -
d_call: -
cdr3_length: 13
cdr3_nt: TGTGCCAGCAGCCAAGCAGGGACTCATGGCTACACCTTC
cdr3_aa: CASSQAGTHGYTF

j_call: TRBJ2-1
v_call: TRBV7-8
clone_size: -
d_call: -
cdr3_length: 14
cdr3_nt: TGTGCCAGCAGCAGCGGGACATTCTACAATGAGCAGTTCTTC
cdr3_aa: CASSSGTFYNEQFF

j_call: TRBJ1-4
v_call: TRBV2
clone_size: -
d_call: -
cdr3_length: 14
cdr3_nt: TGTGCCAGCAGTGTCAGGGGAAGGGGGGAAAAACTGTTTTTT
cdr3_aa: CASSVRGRGEKLFF

j_call: TRBJ2-6
v_call: TRBV7-3
clone_size: few
d_call: -
cdr3_length: 15
cdr3_nt: TGTGCCAGCAGCTTAAGCGGGACTGGGGCCAACGTCCTGACTTTC
cdr3_aa: CASSLSGTGANVLTF

j_call: TRBJ2-1
v_call: TRBV5-1
clone_size: -
d_call: TRBD1
cdr3_length: 15
cdr3_nt: TGCGCCAGCAGCTTAGGACAGGGGGCTCTAAATGAGCAGTTCTTC
cdr3_aa: CASSLGQGALNEQFF

j_call: TRBJ2-1
v_call: TRBV19
clone_size: once
d_call: TRBD1
cdr3_length: 16
cdr3_nt: TGTGCCAGTAGTATTACCGGGACAGGGAAAGACAATGAGCAGTTCTTC
cdr3_aa: CASSITGTGKDNEQFF

j_call: TRBJ1-2
v_call: TRBV3-1/TRBV3-2
clone_size: -
d_call: -
cdr3_length: 15
cdr3_nt: TGTGCCAGCAGCCAAGAAGGGGCAGGGGTTAATGGCTACACCTTC
cdr3_aa: CASSQEGAGVNGYTF

j_call: TRBJ2-7
v_call: TRBV7-9
clone_size: -
d_call: TRBD1
cdr3_length: 12
cdr3_nt: TGTGCCAGCAGCCTGACAGGGGAGGAGCAGTACTTC
cdr3_aa: CASSLTGEEQYF

j_call: TRBJ1-1
v_call: TRBV5-1
clone_size: -
d_call: -
cdr3_length: 13
cdr3_nt: TGCGCCAGCAGCTTGGGCGGGCCCACTGAAGCTTTCTTT
cdr3_aa: CASSLGGPTEAFF

j_call: TRBJ1-5
v_call: TRBV16
clone_size: -
d_call: -
cdr3_length: 13
cdr3_nt: TGTGCCAGCAGCCATGGGAGTAATCAGCCCCAGCATTTT
cdr3_aa: CASSHGSNQPQHF

j_call: TRBJ2-1
v_call: TRBV3-1/TRBV3-2
clone_size: once
d_call: -
cdr3_length: 21
cdr3_nt: TGTGCCAGCAGCCAAGTTGTTTTAGCCTCAAAACCGGGGAGCTCCTACAATGAGCAGTTCTTC
cdr3_aa: CASSQVVLASKPGSSYNEQFF

j_call: TRBJ1-3
v_call: TRBV5-6
clone_size: -
d_call: -
cdr3_length: 15
cdr3_nt: TGTGCCAGCAGCTTTTCAGGTCAGGCTGGAAACACCATATATTTT
cdr3_aa: CASSFSGQAGNTIYF

j_call: TRBJ2-1
v_call: TRBV29-1
clone_size: -
d_call: -
cdr3_length: 14
cdr3_nt: TGCAGCGTTGCTTTATGGGAGGCCGGGAATGAGCAGTTCTTC
cdr3_aa: CSVALWEAGNEQFF

j_call: TRBJ2-3
v_call: TRBV3-1/TRBV3-2
clone_size: -
d_call: -
cdr3_length: 17
cdr3_nt: TGTGCCAGCAGCCAAGTCGGTGTAGTAGTATCGGCAGATACGCAGTATTTT
cdr3_aa: CASSQVGVVVSADTQYF

j_call: TRBJ1-1
v_call: TRBV3-1/TRBV3-2
clone_size: -
d_call: -
cdr3_length: 13
cdr3_nt: TGTGCCAGCAGCCTAACTGCGGACACTGAAGCTTTCTTT
cdr3_aa: CASSLTADTEAFF

j_call: TRBJ2-3
v_call: TRBV15
clone_size: -
d_call: -
cdr3_length: 17
cdr3_nt: TGTGCCACCAGCAGCGAGGGGCGTGGGGGCCTCACAGATACGCAGTATTTT
cdr3_aa: CATSSEGRGGLTDTQYF

j_call: TRBJ2-5
v_call: TRBV5-1
clone_size: -
d_call: -
cdr3_length: 15
cdr3_nt: TGCGCCAGCTATGCCGCCCGCGGCCACCAAGAGACCCAGTACTTC
cdr3_aa: CASYAARGHQETQYF

j_call: TRBJ2-1
v_call: TRBV11-3
clone_size: -
d_call: -
cdr3_length: 14
cdr3_nt: TGTGCCAGCACCTTTCTCTCCCAATCAGGGGAGCAGTTCTTC
cdr3_aa: CASTFLSQSGEQFF

j_call: TRBJ1-5
v_call: TRBV7-3
clone_size: -
d_call: TRBD1
cdr3_length: 17
cdr3_nt: TGTGCCAGCAGCCCAGCGCGGGGACAGGATATCAGTCAGCCCCAGCATTTT
cdr3_aa: CASSPARGQDISQPQHF

j_call: TRBJ1-6
v_call: TRBV28
clone_size: -
d_call: -
cdr3_length: 15
cdr3_nt: TGTGCCAGCAGTTTATGGACAGTCAGGTACTCACCCCTCCACTTT
cdr3_aa: CASSLWTVRYSPLHF

j_call: TRBJ2-1
v_call: TRBV3-1/TRBV3-2
clone_size: -
d_call: TRBD2
cdr3_length: 16
cdr3_nt: TGTGCCAGCAGCCAAGATCCTGGGACTAGAACCAATGAGCAGTTCTTC
cdr3_aa: CASSQDPGTRTNEQFF

j_call: TRBJ1-1
v_call: TRBV3-1/TRBV3-2
clone_size: -
d_call: TRBD1
cdr3_length: 14
cdr3_nt: TGTGCCAGCAGCCTACAGGGGCGGGACACTGAAGCTTTCTTT
cdr3_aa: CASSLQGRDTEAFF

j_call: TRBJ1-1
v_call: TRBV29-1
clone_size: -
d_call: -
cdr3_length: 13
cdr3_nt: TGCAGCGTTGCGTCGGACACCAACACTGAAGCTTTCTTT
cdr3_aa: CSVASDTNTEAFF

j_call: TRBJ1-4
v_call: TRBV19
clone_size: -
d_call: TRBD1
cdr3_length: 12
cdr3_nt: TGTGCCACCAAGTCCCTCACAGGGGGACTGTTTTTT
cdr3_aa: CATKSLTGGLFF

j_call: TRBJ1-2
v_call: TRBV19
clone_size: -
d_call: TRBD1
cdr3_length: 13
cdr3_nt: TGTGCCAGTAGACCGGGACAGCCCTATGGCTACACCTTC
cdr3_aa: CASRPGQPYGYTF

j_call: TRBJ1-4
v_call: TRBV14
clone_size: -
d_call: TRBD1
cdr3_length: 14
cdr3_nt: TGTGCCAGCAGCTCGACAGGGGGAGGTGAAAAACTGTTTTTT
cdr3_aa: CASSSTGGGEKLFF

j_call: TRBJ2-1
v_call: TRBV5-1
clone_size: few
d_call: TRBD2
cdr3_length: 15
cdr3_nt: TGCGCCAGCAGCTTCGTTGCGGGAGGAGGCAATGAGCAGTTCTTC
cdr3_aa: CASSFVAGGGNEQFF

j_call: TRBJ1-6
v_call: TRBV30
clone_size: -
d_call: TRBD1
cdr3_length: 13
cdr3_nt: TGTGCCTCCGACAGGGACCGTAATTCACCCCTCCACTTT
cdr3_aa: CASDRDRNSPLHF

j_call: TRBJ1-3
v_call: TRBV4-1
clone_size: -
d_call: -
cdr3_length: 17
cdr3_nt: TGCGCCAGCAGTCCGGGGGGTTCGAGAGGGTCTGGAAACACCATATATTTT
cdr3_aa: CASSPGGSRGSGNTIYF

j_call: TRBJ2-3
v_call: TRBV6-2/TRBV6-3
clone_size: -
d_call: TRBD1
cdr3_length: 17
cdr3_nt: TGTGCCAGCAGTTCGACTCGGCCGGGACAGGGAGTTGCTACGCAGTATTTT
cdr3_aa: CASSSTRPGQGVATQYF

j_call: TRBJ2-1
v_call: TRBV7-9
clone_size: -
d_call: TRBD2
cdr3_length: 15
cdr3_nt: TGTGCCAGCATCCGTGGAGGGACTACCGTCAATGAGCAGTTCTTC
cdr3_aa: CASIRGGTTVNEQFF

j_call: TRBJ1-5
v_call: TRBV5-8
clone_size: -
d_call: TRBD1
cdr3_length: 16
cdr3_nt: TGTGCCAGCAGCTTCTTGCGACAGGGTAGAGATCAGCCCCAGCATTTT
cdr3_aa: CASSFLRQGRDQPQHF

j_call: TRBJ1-2
v_call: TRBV3-1/TRBV3-2
clone_size: -
d_call: -
cdr3_length: 12
cdr3_nt: TGTGCCAGCAGCCAAGGGGCAGGGGGCTACACCTTC
cdr3_aa: CASSQGAGGYTF

j_call: TRBJ1-2
v_call: TRBV27
clone_size: -
d_call: TRBD1
cdr3_length: 12
cdr3_nt: TGTGCCAGCAGGACAGGGAACTATGGCTACACCTTC
cdr3_aa: CASRTGNYGYTF

j_call: TRBJ2-3
v_call: TRBV10-3
clone_size: -
d_call: TRBD1
cdr3_length: 18
cdr3_nt: TGTGCCATCAGTGGAACACAGGGGGCAGTAGGAAGCACAGATACGCAGTATTTT
cdr3_aa: CAISGTQGAVGSTDTQYF

j_call: TRBJ1-6
v_call: TRBV2
clone_size: -
d_call: -
cdr3_length: 14
cdr3_nt: TGTGCCAGCAGGCCGGGACACGATAATTCACCCCTCCACTTT
cdr3_aa: CASRPGHDNSPLHF

j_call: TRBJ1-1
v_call: TRBV12-5
clone_size: -
d_call: TRBD1
cdr3_length: 15
cdr3_nt: TGTGCTAGTGGTTTGGGGACAGGGGTCCACACTGAAGCTTTCTTT
cdr3_aa: CASGLGTGVHTEAFF

j_call: TRBJ2-2
v_call: TRBV29-1
clone_size: -
d_call: -
cdr3_length: 13
cdr3_nt: TGCAGCGTTGATCGGGGGAACACCGGGGAGCTGTTTTTT
cdr3_aa: CSVDRGNTGELFF

j_call: TRBJ1-4
v_call: TRBV9
clone_size: -
d_call: TRBD1
cdr3_length: 15
cdr3_nt: TGTGCCAGCAGCCCAGGACAGGCGACCAATGAAAAACTGTTTTTT
cdr3_aa: CASSPGQATNEKLFF

j_call: TRBJ2-7
v_call: TRBV2
clone_size: -
d_call: TRBD1
cdr3_length: 14
cdr3_nt: TGTGCCAGCAGTGAACAGGACAGGGGGTACGAGCAGTACTTC
cdr3_aa: CASSEQDRGYEQYF

j_call: TRBJ2-3
v_call: TRBV25-1
clone_size: -
d_call: -
cdr3_length: 17
cdr3_nt: TGTGCCAGCAGTGAAGGAGAGGGTCGGGCTCGGCAAGATACGCAGTATTTT
cdr3_aa: CASSEGEGRARQDTQYF

j_call: TRBJ2-2
v_call: TRBV5-8
clone_size: -
d_call: -
cdr3_length: 15
cdr3_nt: TGTGCCAGTATCCTGCCTGGACTGAACACCGGGGAGCTGTTTTTT
cdr3_aa: CASILPGLNTGELFF

j_call: TRBJ2-5
v_call: TRBV29-1
clone_size: once
d_call: -
cdr3_length: 12
cdr3_nt: TGCAGCGTTGGGCCAGGCCAAGAGACCCAGTACTTC
cdr3_aa: CSVGPGQETQYF

j_call: TRBJ2-1
v_call: TRBV5-5
clone_size: -
d_call: -
cdr3_length: 16
cdr3_nt: TGTGCCAGCAGCCCCCTTGGCATCGGGAGCGTGAATGAGCAGTTCTTC
cdr3_aa: CASSPLGIGSVNEQFF

j_call: TRBJ1-2
v_call: TRBV14
clone_size: -
d_call: TRBD1
cdr3_length: 15
cdr3_nt: TGTGCCAGCAGCCAAGGCCCGGGACAGAACTATGGCTACACCTTC
cdr3_aa: CASSQGPGQNYGYTF

j_call: TRBJ2-3
v_call: TRBV7-8
clone_size: -
d_call: -
cdr3_length: 14
cdr3_nt: TGTGCCAGCAGCTTAGTGCCAGATCCAGATACGCAGTATTTT
cdr3_aa: CASSLVPDPDTQYF

j_call: TRBJ2-1
v_call: TRBV9
clone_size: -
d_call: -
cdr3_length: 13
cdr3_nt: TGTGCCAGCTCTACATCCGGGGACAATGAGCAGTTCTTC
cdr3_aa: CASSTSGDNEQFF

j_call: TRBJ1-6
v_call: TRBV10-3
clone_size: -
d_call: -
cdr3_length: 18
cdr3_nt: TGTGCCATCAGTGAACAGAGATCCGAAGGCGCAGTTAATTCACCCCTCCACTTT
cdr3_aa: CAISEQRSEGAVNSPLHF

j_call: TRBJ1-1
v_call: TRBV24-1
clone_size: -
d_call: -
cdr3_length: 15
cdr3_nt: TGTGCCACTAAAAAGGGGGATGGAGCTAACACTGAAGCTTTCTTT
cdr3_aa: CATKKGDGANTEAFF

j_call: TRBJ2-1
v_call: TRBV3-1/TRBV3-2
clone_size: -
d_call: -
cdr3_length: 12
cdr3_nt: TGTGCCAGCAGCCAAGCCCAGTGGGAGCAGTTCTTC
cdr3_aa: CASSQAQWEQFF

j_call: TRBJ2-1
v_call: TRBV4-2
clone_size: -
d_call: -
cdr3_length: 12
cdr3_nt: TGTGCCAGCAGCCAAGGGGAGAATGAGCAGTTCTTC
cdr3_aa: CASSQGENEQFF

j_call: TRBJ1-1
v_call: TRBV29-1
clone_size: -
d_call: -
cdr3_length: 13
cdr3_nt: TGCAGCGTTGAACGGGGGACCTACACTGAAGCTTTCTTT
cdr3_aa: CSVERGTYTEAFF

j_call: TRBJ2-1
v_call: TRBV5-4
clone_size: -
d_call: TRBD2
cdr3_length: 15
cdr3_nt: TGTGCCAGCAGCTCCGGACTAGCAGCTCAAGGTGAGCAGTTCTTC
cdr3_aa: CASSSGLAAQGEQFF

j_call: TRBJ2-6
v_call: TRBV4-1
clone_size: -
d_call: TRBD1
cdr3_length: 17
cdr3_nt: TGCGCCAGCAGCCAAGATCCCGGGACAGGGGTGGCCAACGTCCTGACTTTC
cdr3_aa: CASSQDPGTGVANVLTF